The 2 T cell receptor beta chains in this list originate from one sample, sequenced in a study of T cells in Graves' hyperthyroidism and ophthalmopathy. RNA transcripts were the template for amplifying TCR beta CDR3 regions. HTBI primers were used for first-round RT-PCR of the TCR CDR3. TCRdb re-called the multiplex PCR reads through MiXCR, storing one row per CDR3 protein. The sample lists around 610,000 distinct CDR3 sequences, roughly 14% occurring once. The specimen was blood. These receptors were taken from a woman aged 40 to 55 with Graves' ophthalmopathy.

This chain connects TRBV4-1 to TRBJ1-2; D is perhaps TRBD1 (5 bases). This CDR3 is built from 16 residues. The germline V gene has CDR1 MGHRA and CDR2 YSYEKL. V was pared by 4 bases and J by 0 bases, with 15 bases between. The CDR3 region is CASSRDPGRSNYGYTF. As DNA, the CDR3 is TGCGCCAGCAGCCGAGACCCAGGGAGATCTAACTATGGCTACACCTTC.

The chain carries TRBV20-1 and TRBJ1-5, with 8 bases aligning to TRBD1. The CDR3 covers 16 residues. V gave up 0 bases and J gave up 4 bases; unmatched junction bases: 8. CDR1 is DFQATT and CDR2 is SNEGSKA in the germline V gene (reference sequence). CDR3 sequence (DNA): TGCAGTGCTAGAGATGCCACTAGGACAGGGAATCAGCCCCAGCATTTT. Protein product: CSARDATRTGNQPQHF.